The clone carrying this T cell receptor beta chain appeared once. Each CDR3 protein gets one entry after TCRdb re-called the multiplex PCR reads with MiXCR. The data contain about 230,000 distinct CDR3 sequences, roughly 32% of them singletons. The source of the sample is a study of breast tumors, draining lymph nodes, adjacent tissues. The CDR3 loop spans 13 amino acids. V lost 10 bases, J lost 3 bases, and 14 bases lay in between. In germline, CDR1 is MNHNY, CDR2 SVGAGI (reference sequence). The lymph nodes were axillary draining lymph nodes from breast cancer patients. The chain carries TRBV6-6 and TRBJ2-3, with TRBD1 as a possible D gene (6 bases). Sequenced input: axillary lymph node tissue. This receptor was obtained from a female donor with breast cancer. Some clones in this sample may be carry-over from other donors' samples. The CDR3 loop reads CATGPTGTDTQYF. The CDR3 DNA is TGTGCCACCGGACCGACAGGTACAGATACGCAGTATTTT.